What follows describes a single T cell receptor beta chain. The data were obtained in a study of blood T cell repertoires in COVID-19. For the study at large: COVID-19 samples collected from the United States, Italy and Spain covered acute and convalescent phases. T cells, B-cell-depleted T cells, or PBMCs provided the cDNA or gDNA that served as material.

Original analysis: Nucleated cell counts were estimated from reference gene primer amplification. Assay used: immunoSEQ multiplex PCR; TCRdb lists only in-frame clones, some missing. V, J and clone size are those of that table, while D and trimming were read from the DNA. The top ten clones hold about 10% of a sample with around 150,000 clones, 70% to 80% of them seen once. CDR3 length: 13 residues. The V end lost 0 bases, the J end lost 7 bases, and 7 bases lay between the germline ends. Per the germline V gene, CDR1 is LNHNV and CDR2 is YYDKDF (reference sequence). The sequenced sample consisted of peripheral blood. This rearrangement joins TRBV15 to TRBJ1-5; D is perhaps TRBD1 (5 bases). This receptor was identified in a man in his sixties who had recovered from COVID-19. The CDR3 reads CATSRDGAQPQHF. The CDR3 bases are TGTGCCACCAGCAGAGATGGGGCGCAGCCCCAGCATTTT.